Listed here are 10 T cell receptor beta chains from one sample, sequenced in a study of blood T cell repertoires in COVID-19. Sequencing used immunoSEQ multiplex PCR; TCRdb keeps in-frame clones, though not all of them. The data contain 45,000 to 50,000 clones, approximately 88% of them seen just once; the ten biggest clones take up under 60%. Sequencing was carried out using peripheral blood. Every receptor here comes from a man between 70 and 80 years old with acute or convalescent COVID-19.

This CDR3 is CSVGLNREREQYF. Here the CDR3 DNA reads TGCAGCGTTGGGTTAAACAGGGAACGCGAGCAGTACTTC. The V call is TRBV29-1, the J call TRBJ2-7; maybe TRBD1 (6 bases). CDR1 is SQVTM and CDR2 is ANQGSEA in the germline V gene. V shed 4 bases and J shed 6 bases, with 16 bases lying between them. CDR3 length: 13 residues.

This chain links TRBV19 with TRBJ1-5; TRBD1 aligns across 9 bases. V was pared by 5 bases and J by 0 bases, with 8 bases of the junction left unmatched. The CDR3 consists of 17 residues. Germline-derived CDR1 and CDR2 are LNHDA and SQIVND (reference sequence). CDR3 loop: CASSSGGGQGSNQPQHF. For the CDR3, the DNA is TGTGCCAGTAGTTCGGGAGGGGGACAGGGTAGCAATCAGCCCCAGCATTTT.

The rearrangement joins TRBV10-3 to TRBJ2-1; the match to TRBD2 covers 8 bases. Unmatched junction bases numbered 9, after V lost 4 bases and J lost 7 bases. In germline, CDR1 is ENHRY, CDR2 SYGVKD. This CDR3 spans 15 amino acids. The CDR3 protein is CAISGNGGAENEQFF. The CDR3 coding sequence is TGTGCCATCAGTGGTAACGGGGGGGCCGAGAATGAGCAGTTCTTC.

This clone appeared once. This rearrangement joins TRBV5-1 to TRBJ2-5; tentatively, D is TRBD1 (5 bases). CDR1 is SGHRS and CDR2 is YFSETQ in the germline V gene. V lost 0 bases to trimming and J lost 1 base, with 10 bases between them. The CDR3 is 15 amino acids. The chain's CDR3 is CASSLGWQGQETQYF. The CDR3 nucleotides read TGCGCCAGCAGCTTGGGTTGGCAGGGCCAAGAGACCCAGTACTTC. The complete variable domain, with remaining parts taken from reference TRBV5-1 and TRBJ2-5, reads KAGVTQTPRYLIKTRGQQVTLSCSPISGHRSVSWYQQTPGQGLQFLFEYFSETQRNKGNFPGRFSGRQFSNSRSEMNVSTLELGDSALYLCASSLGWQGQETQYFGPGTRLLVL.

V usage is TRBV10-2 and J usage is TRBJ2-1; tentative D call: TRBD2 (6 bases). The CDR3 is 15 residues long. V was shortened by 2 bases and J by 0 bases, with 8 bases between the two germline ends. CDR1 is WSHSY and CDR2 is SAAADI in the germline V gene. CDR3 residues: CASSEAGGSYNEQFF. The CDR3 nucleotides read TGCGCCAGCAGTGAGGCCGGGGGCTCCTACAATGAGCAGTTCTTC.

The genes are TRBV19 and TRBJ1-5; D is unclear. Trimming stripped 1 base from V and 7 bases from J, with 8 bases between. The CDR3 contains 13 residues. Germline V lookup: CDR1 LNHDA, CDR2 SQIVND (reference sequence). The CDR3 DNA reads as TGTGCCAGTAGTATAGGGTCGGGGCAGCCCCAGCATTTT. Residues: CASSIGSGQPQHF.

The V call is TRBV5-1, the J call TRBJ1-5; maybe TRBD1 (5 bases). The CDR3 has 15 residues. Trimming took 0 bases from V and 4 from J, leaving 11 bases between them. CDR1 SGHRS and CDR2 YFSETQ come from the germline V gene. CDR3 region: CASSLAPGGNQPQHF. The CDR3 coding sequence is TGCGCCAGCAGCTTGGCACCGGGGGGAAATCAGCCCCAGCATTTT.

This clone was seen a few times. This chain uses TRBV19 with TRBJ2-7; possibly TRBD2 for D (6 bases). CDR3 length equals 12 residues. With 7 bases removed from V and 9 bases from J, the gap between germline ends came to 16 bases. Germline assignment: CDR1 LNHDA and CDR2 SQIVND (reference sequence). CDR3 residues: CASKSPGVRQYF. The CDR3 nucleotides read TGTGCCAGTAAGAGTCCGGGAGTGAGGCAGTACTTC.

The chain combines TRBV7-2 with TRBJ2-7; TRBD2 matches at 7 bases. Looked up from germline, CDR1 is SGHTA and CDR2 is FQGNSA. Trimming took 1 base from V and 9 from J; bases not matched to a gene: 12. The CDR3 extends over 15 amino acids. The CDR3 is CASSLDLAGPRGQYF. As DNA, the CDR3 is TGTGCCAGCAGCTTAGATTTAGCGGGCCCGAGGGGGCAGTACTTC. Drawing the rest from reference TRBV7-2 and TRBJ2-7, the complete variable domain is GAGVSQSPSNKVTEKGKDVELRCDPISGHTALYWYRQSLGQGLEFLIYFQGNSAPDKSGLPSDRFSAERTGGSVSTLTIQRTQQEDSAVYLCASSLDLAGPRGQYFGPGTRLTVT.

J is TRBJ1-5 and V is TRBV6-5, with D tentatively TRBD1 (5 bases). The V gene's germline CDR1 is MNHEY and CDR2 SVGAGI. Trimming removed 6 bases at V and 5 bases at J, with 14 bases between. This CDR3 comprises 14 residues. CDR3 loop: CASRSSWGDQPQHF. For the CDR3, the DNA is TGTGCCAGCAGATCCAGCTGGGGGGATCAGCCCCAGCATTTT.